One and the same sample provided the 6 T cell receptor beta chains below, sequenced in a study of T-cell memory formation after mild COVID-19. TCRdb redid the calling of the 5' RACE reads with MiXCR, one entry per CDR3 protein. The sample yields some 45,000 distinct CDR3 sequences, roughly 27% seen once. Sequences were obtained from PBMCs or a T cell subset sorted from them (not recorded which). These TCRs come from a man between 18 and 29 years old who had mild COVID-19 (a few samples of this study predate the infection). Cell type and time point are not known.

V usage is TRBV29-1 and J usage is TRBJ2-3, with 7 bases fitting TRBD1. There are 14 residues in the CDR3. CDR1 is SQVTM, CDR2 ANQGSEA, per germline. V trimming: 4 bases; J trimming: 0 bases; junction bases outside the gene matches: 4. CDR3 sequence reads: CSVATGASTDTQYF. CDR3 nucleotides: TGCAGCGTTGCAACAGGGGCTAGCACAGATACGCAGTATTTT.

This chain uses TRBV24-1 with TRBJ2-7; no firm D call. Germline V gene sequence: CDR1 KGHDR, CDR2 SFDVKD. The CDR3 loop spans 11 amino acids. Trimming took 6 bases from V and 6 from J, leaving 8 bases between them. This chain's CDR3 is CATSLSFEQYV. CDR3 DNA: TGTGCCACCAGTTTATCGTTCGAGCAGTACGTC.

V usage is TRBV12-3 or TRBV12-4 and J usage is TRBJ1-1; a weak D match, TRBD1 (5 bases). The CDR3 runs to 12 residues. V shed 1 base and J shed 7 bases, with 7 bases lying between them. CDR3 nucleotides: TGTGCCAGCAGTTTAGGGGGCGTTGAAGCTTTCTTT. This codes for CASSLGGVEAFF.

The chain carries TRBV20-1 and TRBJ2-1; 8 bases map to TRBD2. CDR3 length: 14 amino acids. V was clipped by 5 bases and J by 4 bases; unmatched bases: 7. CDR1 and CDR2 (germline): DFQATT, SNEGSKA (reference sequence). CDR3 bases: TGCAGTGCTCCAACTAGCGGCGGTTACAATGAGCAGTTCTTC. It codes for CSAPTSGGYNEQFF.

This chain links TRBV27 with TRBJ1-5; D unclear. Per germline, CDR1 MNHEY and CDR2 SMNVEV (reference sequence). The CDR3 covers 13 residues. Trimming shortened V by 11 bases and J by 8 bases, and 19 bases separated the two germline ends. As DNA, the CDR3 is TGTGCCTCCGCGAACGACGGTTGGGAGCCCCAGCATTTT. The encoded protein is CASANDGWEPQHF.

Only a few counts were recorded for this clonotype. The chain is built from TRBV9 and TRBJ1-2; D is uncertain. The CDR3 loop spans 17 amino acids. The V gene lost 4 bases and the J gene lost 4 bases, with 23 bases spanning the gap. Germline V gives CDR1 SGDLS, CDR2 YYNGEE. The CDR3 is CASSPHSGPYPPYGYTF. For the CDR3, the DNA is TGTGCCAGCAGCCCCCATAGTGGACCGTACCCTCCCTATGGCTACACCTTC.